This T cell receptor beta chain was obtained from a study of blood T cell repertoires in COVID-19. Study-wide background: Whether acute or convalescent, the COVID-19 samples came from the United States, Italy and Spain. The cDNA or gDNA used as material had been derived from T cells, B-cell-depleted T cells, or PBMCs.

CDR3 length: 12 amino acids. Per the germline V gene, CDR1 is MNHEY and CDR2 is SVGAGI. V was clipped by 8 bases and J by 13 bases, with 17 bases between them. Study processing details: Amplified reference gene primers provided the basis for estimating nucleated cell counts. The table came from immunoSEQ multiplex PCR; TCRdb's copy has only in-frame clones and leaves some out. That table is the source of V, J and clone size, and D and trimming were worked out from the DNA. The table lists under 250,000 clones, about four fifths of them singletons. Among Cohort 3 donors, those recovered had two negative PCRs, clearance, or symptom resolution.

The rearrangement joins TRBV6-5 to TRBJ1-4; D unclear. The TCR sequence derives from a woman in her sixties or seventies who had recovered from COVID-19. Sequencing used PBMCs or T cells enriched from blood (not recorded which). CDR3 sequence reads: CASWRRTEGLFF. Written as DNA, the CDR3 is TGTGCCAGCTGGCGGCGGACCGAGGGACTGTTTTTT.